The rows below give T cell receptor beta chains drawn from one sample of a study of blood T cells in healthy people across ages. TCRdb recomputed calls from the 5' RACE reads with MiXCR, one row per CDR3 protein. The data show more than 900,000 distinct CDR3 sequences, almost 25% seen once. The sample was also reused in another study, on T cells of mothers and their children.

The sample comprised blood. These receptors all stem from a girl aged 2-10 years in good health. The conserved cysteine and the conserved F or W are not part of the CDR3 here. Each record gives: V gene, CDR3 protein.

TRBV6-1	ACPQGLVEEQY
TRBV6-1	ASNRGDGYT
TRBV7-9	ASRVTGTGASNEQF
TRBV4-2	ASSRGRETEAF
TRBV5-1	ASRRGFLDRGDSGANVLT
TRBV5-1	ASSWHRDRGHNEQF
TRBV15	ATSREPLTGAGYEQY
TRBV18	ASSPVGTGEGGYT
TRBV20-1	SARYRGQETQY
TRBV28	ASSFPLELGPQH
TRBV7-6	ASSPDLVRNEQF
TRBV10-2	ASTQTERYQETQY
TRBV11-2	ASSLETLGLAHYEQY
TRBV19	ASRRTDTYEQY
TRBV28	ASKGAAGRNYGYT
TRBV20-1	SARRAGLAGGTGELF
TRBV5-1	ASSWAGQGGSEQF
TRBV28	ASRRQGASNQPQH
TRBV29-1	SALTGRRGEQF
TRBV12-3/TRBV12-4	ASSLQGAGTDTQY
TRBV4-2	ASSQGGAGDHEQF
TRBV6-1	ASTTGRDRGWTNYGYT
TRBV9	ASSVSRELNTEAF
TRBV20-1	SARDMRGPYEQY
TRBV7-2	ASSIPGLASEQF
TRBV7-8	ASSHGVGGRDEQF
TRBV20-1	SARDIEAVDTTDTQY
TRBV7-2	ASSLANRALRDTEAF
TRBV2	ASSVEILRETQY
TRBV7-2	ASSSPGLIVETQY
TRBV20-1	SARGLRMTYEQY
TRBV7-8	ASSSSDRPRSGNTIY
TRBV29-1	SATQGSSYEQY
TRBV27	ASSLSMPSQGETQY
TRBV20-1	SASDRTGTENQPQH
TRBV27	ASSLKVPAYEQY
TRBV3-1	ASSQVRDRNTEAF
TRBV14	ASSLTTGLIPGELF
TRBV7-2	ASSLSWGGVMNTEAF
TRBV24-1	ATSEGISYEQY
TRBV4-2	ASSQGMHGGTAGVETQY
TRBV10-3	AISPTGGNEKLF
TRBV12-5	ASGLVLSDRGAGELF
TRBV29-1	SAGQGLVTGELF
TRBV5-1	ASSLRDSRGRVIEQF
TRBV14	ASSGVPPGEF
TRBV28	ASSPPLGRDPEAF
TRBV20-1	SARDLASSYEQY
TRBV20-1	SARSPGRSYEQY
TRBV6-2/TRBV6-3	ASTGGVSEANVLT
TRBV20-1	SARGAGMPSEKLF